Below, one T cell receptor beta chain is given with its context. This sample is drawn from a study of control samples from healthy donors and cancer patients. CDR3 length: 13 amino acids. J gave up 8 bases and V 4 bases, and 6 bases lay outside the gene matches. Germline loops: CDR1 SGHDT, CDR2 YYEEEE. Method: immunoSEQ multiplex PCR; TCRdb's copy keeps in-frame clones and lacks some. The sample consists of about 55,000 clones, 95% to 96% of them appearing once. The chain combines TRBV5-6 with TRBJ1-2, with 9 bases aligning to TRBD1. The clonotype comes from a woman younger than 30 in good health. Sequenced sample: blood. The CDR3 region has the DNA TGTGCCAGCAGCCTAACAGGGGGCCACGGCTACACCTTC. Protein: CASSLTGGHGYTF.